The 25 T cell receptor beta chains in this list originate from one sample, sequenced in a study of blood T cell repertoires in COVID-19. Here immunoSEQ multiplex PCR was the method, and the copy in TCRdb shows in-frame clones only, minus some. There are hundreds of thousands of clones in the sample; just under 90% occur only once, and roughly 10% lies in the top ten. The source material was PBMCs or T cells enriched from blood (not recorded which). These receptors all come from a woman in her 50s who had recovered from COVID-19.

The V call is TRBV18, the J call TRBJ1-6; D is possibly TRBD1 (6 bases). V dropped 4 bases and J dropped 10 bases, with 14 bases sitting between them. The CDR3 spans 14 residues. The germline gives CDR1 KGHSH, CDR2 LQKENI. CDR3 in DNA: TGTGCCAGCTCACAAAACAGGGTGGAGTCACCCCTCCACTTT. This gives the protein CASSQNRVESPLHF.

This chain uses TRBV27 with TRBJ2-7, with 9 bases that match TRBD2. The CDR3 loop spans 14 amino acids. Germline CDR1 reads MNHEY; CDR2 reads SMNVEV (reference sequence). With V trimmed by 2 bases and J by 2 bases, 1 base remained unmatched. CDR3 in amino acids: CASSLAGGPYEQYF. DNA of the CDR3: TGTGCCAGCAGTTTAGCGGGGGGGCCCTACGAGCAGTACTTC.

The V and J genes are TRBV6-5 and TRBJ2-2, with D unresolved. CDR3 length: 13 amino acids. The V and J ends lost 7 bases and 5 bases respectively, with 11 bases between them. The germline V gene has CDR1 MNHEY and CDR2 SVGAGI. The CDR3 nucleotides are TGTGCCAGCACCTACGGGTCTACCGGGGAGCTGTTTTTT. This sequence encodes CASTYGSTGELFF.

The chain joins TRBV4-1 to TRBJ2-2, with a tentative D call TRBD1 (6 bases). V was cut by 0 bases and J by 4 bases, with 24 bases left in between. Germline CDR1 MGHRA, CDR2 YSYEKL. The CDR3 is 20 residues long. CDR3 loop: CASSQDPKTEGRGSTGELFF. The CDR3 DNA is TGCGCCAGCAGCCAAGATCCCAAGACCGAGGGAAGGGGGTCCACCGGGGAGCTGTTTTTT.

The chain couples TRBV4-1 to TRBJ2-1; D is possibly TRBD1 (5 bases). There are 18 residues in the CDR3. The V and J ends lost 3 bases and 2 bases respectively, with 20 bases between them. The V gene's germline CDR1 is MGHRA and CDR2 YSYEKL. The DNA of the CDR3 is TGCGCCAGCAGCCACTCGACCCCACAGGCGATCACCTACAATGAGCAGTTCTTC. Its translation: CASSHSTPQAITYNEQFF.

This clone was counted a single time. The V gene is TRBV30, the J gene TRBJ2-7; TRBD1 might be the D (5 bases). Trimming cost V 1 base and J 0 bases, with 10 bases left between them. This CDR3 is 14 amino acids long. Germline V gene sequence: CDR1 GTSNPN, CDR2 SVGIG (reference sequence). CDR3 region: CAWSAVDSSYEQYF. Written as DNA, the CDR3 is TGTGCCTGGAGTGCAGTAGACAGCTCCTACGAGCAGTACTTC.

This chain links TRBV7-2 with TRBJ1-5; D remains ambiguous. V was pared by 0 bases and J by 4 bases, with 7 bases between. The germline V gene encodes CDR1 SGHTA and CDR2 FQGNSA. The CDR3 covers 14 residues. The CDR3 sequence is CASSLAAENQPQHF. The CDR3 nucleotides read TGTGCCAGCAGCTTAGCGGCGGAGAATCAGCCCCAGCATTTT.

This chain links TRBV19 with TRBJ2-5, with D tentatively TRBD1 (6 bases). Germline V gene lookup returns CDR1 LNHDA and CDR2 SQIVND (reference sequence). Trimming left V 6 bases short and J 0 bases short, with 14 bases between. The CDR3 sequence is 15 residues long. The CDR3 loop reads CASSPQGTYQETQYF. The DNA of the CDR3 is TGTGCCAGTAGCCCACAAGGGACATACCAAGAGACCCAGTACTTC.

This chain uses TRBV28 with TRBJ1-1; possible D gene TRBD1, 5 bases. This CDR3 spans 13 amino acids. The V gene lost 5 bases and the J gene lost 8 bases, with 15 bases spanning the gap. Germline V gene sequence: CDR1 MDHEN, CDR2 SYDVKM. CDR3 sequence: CASSPSGTGEAFF. DNA for the CDR3: TGTGCCAGCAGTCCTAGTGGTACAGGCGAAGCTTTCTTT.

V and J are TRBV3-1 (or the pseudogene TRBV3-2) and TRBJ1-3, with D possibly TRBD1 on 6 matching bases. Trimming removed 5 bases from V and 1 base from J, with 12 bases in between. The CDR3 runs 15 residues. CDR1 is LGHDT and CDR2 is YNNKEL in the germline V gene (reference sequence). This CDR3 is CASSYYDRSGNTIYF. CDR3 DNA sequence: TGTGCCAGCAGCTACTACGACAGGTCTGGAAACACCATATATTTT.

The V and J genes are TRBV5-1 and TRBJ1-1; no clear D gene. Trimming pared 4 bases from V and 5 bases from J, leaving 12 bases between. Germline V CDR1 and CDR2: SGHRS, YFSETQ. The CDR3 is 13 amino acids. The CDR3 DNA sequence: TGCGCCAGCAGCCGACGGAGAGATACTGAAGCTTTCTTT. As protein: CASSRRRDTEAFF.

The gene calls are TRBV9 and TRBJ1-3; TRBD1 might be the D (6 bases). Germline assignment: CDR1 SGDLS and CDR2 YYNGEE. This CDR3 region has 12 residues. Trimming removed 3 bases from V and 9 bases from J, with 10 bases in between. The CDR3 DNA sequence: TGTGCCAGCAGCGATCAGGGGATCACCATATATTTT. Translation: CASSDQGITIYF.

The DNA of the CDR3 is TGCGCCAGCAGCTTGGCGGACAGCTCCTCTGGAAACACCATATATTTT. Translating it yields CASSLADSSSGNTIYF. This sequence joins TRBV5-1 and TRBJ1-3, with a tentative D call TRBD1 (6 bases). Germline V gene data show CDR1 as SGHRS and CDR2 as YFSETQ. The CDR3 length is 16 residues. V was trimmed by 0 bases and J by 0 bases, leaving 10 bases between them.

CDR3 sequence reads: CASTGGVDQPQHF. CDR3 sequence (DNA): TGTGCCAGTACGGGCGGGGTTGATCAGCCCCAGCATTTT. The J gene is TRBJ1-5, the V gene TRBV19; D gene ambiguous. Trimming removed 7 bases at V and 5 bases at J, with 12 bases between. Germline V CDR1 and CDR2: LNHDA, SQIVND (reference sequence). The CDR3 is made up of 13 amino acids.

V is TRBV5-1 and J is TRBJ2-7, with TRBD2 as a possible D gene (5 bases). Trimming cost V 3 bases and J 8 bases, with 15 bases left between them. CDR3 length equals 13 residues. Germline V gene sequence: CDR1 SGHRS, CDR2 YFSETQ. The CDR3 region is CASSSDLAGKQYF. The DNA for the CDR3 is TGCGCCAGCAGCTCGGACCTAGCTGGGAAGCAGTACTTC.

This clone was seen once. The chain uses TRBV4-3 and TRBJ2-1, with 9 nucleotides matching TRBD2. The CDR3 covers 19 residues. Trimming at V came to 0 bases and at J to 3 bases, leaving 12 bases not matched to a gene. Germline loops: CDR1 LGHNA, CDR2 YSLEER. Here the CDR3 reads CASSQDRGRAGGHYNEQFF. The CDR3 coding sequence is TGCGCCAGCAGCCAAGATAGAGGTAGGGCGGGGGGGCACTACAATGAGCAGTTCTTC.

This chain connects TRBV21-1 to TRBJ1-4; TRBD1, as called in the table, went unchecked against the DNA. TRBV21-1 is reported as a pseudogene. The CDR3 spans 18 residues. The CDR3 is CASSKDGQGRLTNEKLFF. The CDR3 DNA follows: TGTGCCAGCAGCAAAGACGGGCAGGGGCGACTTACTAATGAAAAACTGTTTTTT.

This chain uses TRBV7-9 with TRBJ2-3, with 7 bases that match TRBD2. CDR1 and CDR2 (germline): SEHNR, FQNEAQ (reference sequence). Trimming removed 0 bases from V and 5 bases from J; junction bases left unmatched: 5. CDR3 length: 15 residues. The CDR3 region has the DNA TGTGCCAGCAGCTTAGCTAGCGGGTTTATAGATACGCAGTATTTT. It is translated as CASSLASGFIDTQYF. The full variable domain, its missing parts supplied by reference TRBV7-9 and TRBJ2-3, is DTGVSQNPRHKITKRGQNVTFRCDPISEHNRLYWYRQTLGQGPEFLTYFQNEAQLEKSRLLSDRFSAERPKGSFSTLEIQRTEQGDSAMYLCASSLASGFIDTQYFGPGTRLTVL.

The chain uses TRBV7-2 and TRBJ2-5; 11 nucleotides agree with TRBD2. The CDR3 totals 17 residues. Germline V lookup: CDR1 SGHTA, CDR2 FQGNSA. After removal of 6 bases from V and 7 bases from J, the junction contained 16 bases not matched to a gene. The CDR3 loop reads CASRPRSGGGPLPTQYF. The DNA for the CDR3 is TGTGCCAGCAGACCTCGTAGCGGGGGGGGCCCTCTTCCGACCCAGTACTTC.

This clone has just one count. This chain's CDR3 is CASSFGLEGTQYF. The CDR3 DNA is TGTGCCAGCAGTTTCGGCCTTGAGGGGACCCAGTACTTC. This chain joins TRBV12-3 or TRBV12-4 and TRBJ2-5, with TRBD2 as a possible D gene (5 bases). Trimming cost V 3 bases and J 7 bases, with 12 bases left between them. This CDR3 contains 13 residues.

The chain employs TRBV19 and TRBJ1-6, with D perhaps TRBD1 (5 bases). Trimming removed 3 bases at V and 10 bases at J, with 13 bases between. Germline V lookup: CDR1 LNHDA, CDR2 SQIVND (reference sequence). The CDR3 contains 14 residues. CDR3 loop: CASSMAGPSSPLHF. The CDR3 nucleotides read TGTGCCAGTAGTATGGCAGGGCCTTCCTCACCCCTCCACTTT.

The chain uses TRBV6-5 and TRBJ1-2, with 12 bases matching TRBD1. The CDR3 spans 15 residues. The junction had 12 bases not matched to a gene; V was cut back by 8 bases and J by 8 bases. Germline V CDR1 and CDR2: MNHEY, SVGAGI. The DNA of the CDR3 is TGTGCCAGCCTCCCGCAGGGACAGGGGGCGAAAGGCTACACCTTC. Protein sequence: CASLPQGQGAKGYTF.

The chain uses TRBV5-5 and TRBJ2-1; no reliable D call. The germline V gene encodes CDR1 SGHKS and CDR2 YYEKEE (reference sequence). Between the trimmed V and J ends, which lost 3 bases and 4 bases, there was a span of 5 bases. The CDR3 spans 12 residues. The CDR3 DNA follows: TGTGCCAGCAGCTGGGCGTACAATGAGCAGTTCTTC. This sequence encodes CASSWAYNEQFF.

The chain is built from TRBV29-1 and TRBJ2-7; unclear D gene. Trimming removed 3 bases at V and 0 bases at J, with 6 bases between. The length of the CDR3 is 12 residues. In germline, CDR1 is SQVTM, CDR2 ANQGSEA. CDR3 coding DNA: TGCAGCGTTGAGTCTACCTCCTACGAGCAGTACTTC. Translated, it gives CSVESTSYEQYF.

This chain links TRBV4-1 with TRBJ2-2, with 7 nucleotides matching TRBD1. There are 16 residues in the CDR3. Germline CDR1 reads MGHRA; CDR2 reads YSYEKL. Germline trimming cut 1 base from V and 7 bases from J; bases unmatched to any gene: 9. CDR3 amino acids: CASSQVGQGVDGELFF. CDR3 nucleotides: TGCGCCAGCAGCCAAGTTGGGCAGGGGGTGGACGGGGAGCTGTTTTTT.